The 29 T cell receptor beta chains given below trace back to one sample, sequenced in a study of tissue T cells after allogeneic stem cell transplantation (dated by TCRdb to between 2021 and 2023). The protocol used for the library was the immunoSEQ multiplex PCR assay. TCRdb mirrors the immuneACCESS table, restricted to in-frame sequences. Some clones are absent from its copies; in checked studies, under half trace to an unresolved V gene, and the reason for the others is unknown. The sample table lists around 50,000 clones, 73% of them with a count of one. Of the sample, approximately 0.55% falls within the top ten clones. Input material: sorted cells pooled from one or two spleens. The receptor source for this set is a pool of C57BL/6 mice in good health.

This clone occurred a few times. The genes and germline here are from mouse. The CDR3 goes on 1 residue after the read ends, and that part is filled in from the germline J gene. This chain links TRBV12-1 with TRBJ2-7, with 13 positions matching TRBD2. The V and J ends lost 2 bases and 6 bases, in that order; junction bases with no gene match: 3. Germline V gene sequence: CDR1 SGHSN, CDR2 HYEKVE. This CDR3 is built from 14 residues. The CDR3 here is CASSPGLGGLEQYF. The CDR3 DNA, read in part, is TGTGCCAGCTCTCCAGGACTGGGGGGGCTTGAACAGTAC. Using reference TRBV12-1 and TRBJ2-7 for the parts outside the CDR3, the full variable domain is DSGVVQSPRHIIKEKGGRSVLTCIPISGHSNVVWYQQTLGKELKFLIQHYEKVERDKGFLPSRFSVQQFDDYHSEMNMSALELEDSAMYFCASSPGLGGLEQYFGPGTRLTVL.

As concerns this clone: Mouse names are used for the genes. From the germline J gene comes the end of the CDR3, since the read stops 1 residue before it. The rearrangement joins TRBV5 to TRBJ2-5; D is tentatively TRBD1 or TRBD2 (5 bases each). Per germline, CDR1 LGHNA and CDR2 YNLKQL (reference sequence). V shed 4 bases and J shed 1 base, with 9 bases lying between them. This CDR3 has 14 amino acids. CDR3 residues: CASSPRGYQDTQYF. The CDR3 DNA, read in part, is TGTGCCAGCAGCCCCCGGGGGTACCAAGACACCCAGTAC.

About this clone: Gene names are mouse gene names. From the germline J gene comes the end of the CDR3, since the read stops 1 residue before it. V gene TRBV1 combines with J gene TRBJ2-5; TRBD2 matches 8 bases. CDR1 and CDR2 from the germline V gene are NSQYPW and LRSPGD (reference sequence). V lost 2 bases, J lost 7 bases, and 5 bases stayed unmatched. The CDR3 runs 14 residues. CDR3 DNA, as far as it was read: TGCACCTGCAGTGCACTGGGGGGTTCGAACACCCAGTAC. Residues: CTCSALGGSNTQY. The entire CDR3 is CTCSALGGSNTQYF.

In regard to this clone: The gene names here belong to mouse. The read falls 1 residue short of the CDR3 end, and the missing part is taken from the germline J gene. V usage is TRBV2 and J usage is TRBJ2-2; 9 bases are a match to TRBD2. After removal of 1 base from V and 3 bases from J, the junction contained 3 bases not matched to a gene. The CDR3 contains 16 residues. Germline V gene data show CDR1 as LGHNA and CDR2 as YSYQKL. The CDR3 region is CASSQVLGGDTGQLYF. CDR3 DNA, as far as it was read: TGTGCCAGCAGCCAAGTACTGGGGGGTGACACCGGGCAGCTCTAC.

A remark on this clone: The germline and genes are mouse ones. The read halts 1 residue ahead of the CDR3 end, with the missing end drawn from the germline J gene. The genes are TRBV13-2 and TRBJ2-4; TRBD1 matches 8 bases. This CDR3 spans 14 amino acids. The ends lost 5 bases at V and 1 base at J; junction bases unmatched: 3. Germline-derived CDR1 and CDR2 are NNHNN and SYGAGS (reference sequence). The CDR3 bases that were read are TGTGCCAGCGGGGCAGGGGGCGGTCAAAACACCTTGTAC. This codes for CASGAGGGQNTLY. The whole CDR3 sequence is CASGAGGGQNTLYF.

Note on this clone: Gene labels here are mouse ones. Read sequence stops 1 residue before the CDR3 end, and the germline J gene provides the missing end. The chain joins TRBV4 to TRBJ1-1; D is ambiguous. Germline CDR1 and CDR2: LGHDT and YNNKQL (reference sequence). This CDR3 has 13 amino acids. V gave up 4 bases and J gave up 0 bases, with 6 bases separating them. Incomplete CDR3 DNA: TGTGCCAGCAGCTTTAATGCAAACACAGAAGTCTTC. It yields the protein CASSFNANTEVF. The full CDR3 protein is CASSFNANTEVFF.

A word on this clone: Gene labels here are mouse ones. The CDR3 end falls 1 residue outside the read, so it is completed with the germline J gene. This chain connects TRBV12-1 to TRBJ1-2; D unresolved. There are 15 residues in the CDR3. The germline CDR1 and CDR2 sequences are SGHSN and HYEKVE. Trimming removed 0 bases at V and 0 bases at J, with 10 bases between. The sequenced CDR3 bases are TGTGCCAGCTCTCTCCGTCAGCCTGCAAACTCCGACTACACC. Translating it yields CASSLRQPANSDYT. The CDR3 reads in full as CASSLRQPANSDYTF.

About this clone itself: Gene names are mouse gene names. The read stops 1 residue short of the end of the CDR3; the missing end is completed from the germline J gene. V is TRBV4 and J is TRBJ2-3, with D unresolved. CDR3 length equals 13 residues. CDR1 is LGHDT and CDR2 is YNNKQL in the germline V gene (reference sequence). V was cut by 4 bases and J by 0 bases, with 5 bases left in between. This CDR3 reads CASSSYSAETLYF. The covered CDR3 bases are TGTGCCAGCAGCTCATATAGTGCAGAAACGCTGTAT.

With respect to this clone: Gene names denote mouse genes. The sequenced fragment ends 1 residue before the CDR3 boundary, so the rest is inferred from the germline J gene. The V gene is TRBV24, the J gene TRBJ2-7, with D possibly matching TRBD1 (5 bases). Germline-derived CDR1 and CDR2 are KGHTA and FRNEEI. This CDR3 has 12 amino acids. Trimming removed 4 bases at V and 7 bases at J, with 11 bases between. The chain's CDR3 is CASSPPGSEQYF. The CDR3 bases that were read are TGTGCCAGCAGTCCCCCAGGGAGCGAACAGTAC.

Concerning this clone: Germline and genes: mouse. The CDR3 end is not reached by the read, which stops 1 residue before it; the germline J gene fills it in. The V gene is TRBV13-2, the J gene TRBJ1-2, with D perhaps TRBD1 (5 bases). The CDR3 consists of 14 residues. Germline V gene sequence: CDR1 NNHNN, CDR2 SYGAGS (reference sequence). Trimming took off 0 bases at V and 4 bases at J, with 10 bases between the two ends. The CDR3 sequence is CASGDASGGSDYTF. The covered CDR3 bases are TGTGCCAGCGGTGATGCATCCGGGGGCTCCGACTACACC.

As to this clone: Any gene name here is a mouse gene name. The observed sequence ends 1 residue before the CDR3 terminus, with the missing tail filled in from the germline J gene. J is TRBJ1-2 and V is TRBV2; TRBD1 is a possible D gene (5 bases). The length of the CDR3 is 13 residues. Trimming removed 4 bases at V and 3 bases at J, with 9 bases between. Germline loops: CDR1 LGHNA, CDR2 YSYQKL. CDR3 bases read: TGTGCCAGCAGCCGCCTGGGGGACTCCGACTACACC. Translated: CASSRLGDSDYT. The full CDR3 sequence reads CASSRLGDSDYTF.

This clone was counted a single time. The gene names given are mouse names. From the germline J gene comes the end of the CDR3, since the read stops 1 residue before it. Other DNA sequences in the sample encode the same CDR3. The genes are TRBV15 and TRBJ2-4; D uncertain. Germline values: CDR1 SGHND, CDR2 FRSKSL. The CDR3 spans 13 residues. V lost 1 base, J lost 3 bases, and 5 bases lay in between. CDR3 in amino acids: CASSLGGQNTLYF. The CDR3 bases that were read are TGTGCCAGCAGTTTAGGCGGGCAAAACACCTTGTAC.

Regarding this clone: The genes are named according to mouse. The read terminates 1 residue before the CDR3 end, so the remaining end is supplied by the germline J gene. The chain couples TRBV19 to TRBJ1-6, with TRBD1 matching over 7 bases. TRBJ1-6 carries the ORF label, with uncertain function. The V and J ends lost 2 bases and 7 bases, in that order; junction bases with no gene match: 0. Germline loops: CDR1 FNHDT, CDR2 SITEND (reference sequence). CDR3 length: 13 residues. The sequenced CDR3 bases are TGTGCCAGCAGTATGGGACAGAATTCGCCCCTCTAC. Translation: CASSMGQNSPLY. The full-length CDR3 reads as CASSMGQNSPLYF.

For this clone: Genes here carry mouse names. Read data end 1 residue before the CDR3 end; the end is taken from the germline J gene. Other DNA sequences within the sample encode an identical CDR3. This chain connects TRBV1 to TRBJ2-3; no clear D. The V end was cut by 3 bases, the J end by 0 bases, with 4 bases between. CDR1 and CDR2 (germline): NSQYPW, LRSPGD (reference sequence). CDR3 length equals 13 residues. The covered CDR3 bases are TGCACCTGCAGTGCGGGCAGTGCAGAAACGCTGTAT. Translation gives CTCSAGSAETLY. The whole CDR3 reads CTCSAGSAETLYF.

A word on this clone: Gene names refer to mouse genes. Partial CDR3 DNA: TGTGCCAGCAGCTCACAGGGTGACTCCGACTACACC. This codes for CASSSQGDSDYT. The complete CDR3 sequence is CASSSQGDSDYTF. This chain connects TRBV3 to TRBJ1-2; possible D gene TRBD1, 6 bases. The read terminates 1 residue before the CDR3 end, so the remaining end is supplied by the germline J gene. The V end lost 4 bases, the J end lost 3 bases, and 9 bases lay between the germline ends. Germline CDR1 and CDR2: SNHLY and FYNGKV (reference sequence). This CDR3 comprises 13 residues.

This clone was found a few times. Gene names are mouse gene names. The read gets to within 1 residue of the CDR3 end, and the germline J gene fills in the rest. The chain recombines TRBV19 with TRBJ2-7, with D possibly being TRBD2 (5 bases). V was pared by 2 bases and J by 5 bases, with 5 bases between. The CDR3 is 11 residues long. Germline lookup yields CDR1 FNHDT and CDR2 SITEND (reference sequence). The covered CDR3 bases are TGTGCCAGCAGTATCTGGGATGAACAGTAC. Protein: CASSIWDEQY. The CDR3 reads in full as CASSIWDEQYF. Variable domain in full (rest from reference TRBV19 and TRBJ2-7): GGIITQTPKFLIGQEGQKLTLKCQQNFNHDTMYWYRQDSGKGLRLIYYSITENDLQKGDLSEGYDASREKKSSFSLTVTSAQKNEMAVFLCASSIWDEQYFGPGTRLTVL.

Details on this clone: The gene symbols are mouse symbols. Sequencing ends 1 residue short of the CDR3 end; the germline J gene provides the rest. V gene TRBV19 combines with J gene TRBJ1-3; perhaps TRBD1 as D (5 bases). The CDR3 length is 15 residues. V lost 5 bases and J 0 bases, leaving 12 bases between the germline ends. Germline CDR1 is FNHDT and CDR2 is SITEND (reference sequence). CDR3 loop: CASSRDFLSGNTLYF. The CDR3 DNA, read in part, is TGTGCCAGCAGCCGGGACTTCCTTTCTGGAAATACGCTCTAT. The full variable domain, with the rest looked up from reference TRBV19 and TRBJ1-3, is GGIITQTPKFLIGQEGQKLTLKCQQNFNHDTMYWYRQDSGKGLRLIYYSITENDLQKGDLSEGYDASREKKSSFSLTVTSAQKNEMAVFLCASSRDFLSGNTLYFGEGSRLIVV.

A note on this clone: Genes and germline are mouse. The read ends 1 residue shy of where the CDR3 ends; the end is completed using the germline J gene. Other DNA sequences within the sample encode an identical CDR3. The chain joins TRBV13-2 to TRBJ1-3; possibly TRBD1 for D (5 bases). The V and J ends lost 3 bases and 0 bases respectively, with 7 bases between them. This CDR3 has 14 residues. The germline CDR1 and CDR2 sequences are NNHNN and SYGAGS (reference sequence). The covered CDR3 bases are TGTGCCAGCGGTGGCGACAGTTCTGGAAATACGCTCTAT. This translates into CASGGDSSGNTLY. The CDR3 in full is CASGGDSSGNTLYF.

Comment on this clone: Gene names follow the mouse nomenclature. The CDR3 end is not reached by the read, which stops 1 residue before it; the germline J gene fills it in. This chain links TRBV4 with TRBJ1-5, with 10 bases lining up with TRBD1. CDR1 LGHDT and CDR2 YNNKQL come from the germline V gene (reference sequence). The CDR3 totals 15 residues. V was clipped by 5 bases and J by 3 bases; unmatched bases: 4. CDR3: CASSPRDRGNQAPLF. The part of the CDR3 DNA that was read is TGTGCCAGCAGCCCCCGGGACAGGGGCAACCAGGCTCCGCTT.

This clone showed up just once. Germline and genes: mouse. Read coverage stops 1 residue before the CDR3 terminus; the germline J gene supplies the remainder. V and J are TRBV2 and TRBJ1-6, with 8 bases identical to TRBD1. TRBJ1-6 is an ORF for which the function is uncertain. The J segment lost 8 bases and the V segment lost 0 bases, leaving 6 bases of the junction unmatched. The CDR3 is made up of 16 amino acids. The germline V gene has CDR1 LGHNA and CDR2 YSYQKL. The CDR3 loop reads CASSQDLDREDSPLYF. The sequenced CDR3 bases are TGTGCCAGCAGCCAAGATCTGGACAGGGAGGATTCGCCCCTCTAC.

As to this clone: Germline and genes: mouse. The read comes to an end 1 residue before the CDR3 does, leaving the germline J gene to fill in the end. This chain links TRBV2 with TRBJ2-7; 7 bases fit TRBD2. Germline V lookup: CDR1 LGHNA, CDR2 YSYQKL. Trimming took 3 bases from V and 4 from J; bases not matched to a gene: 3. CDR3 length: 13 amino acids. The CDR3 DNA, read in part, is TGTGCCAGCAGCCACCGACTGGGTTATGAACAGTAC. Encoded protein: CASSHRLGYEQY. The whole CDR3 is CASSHRLGYEQYF.

This clone was found once. Each gene name is a mouse one. The read finishes 1 residue shy of the CDR3 end, and the germline J gene is used to complete it. The chain recombines TRBV4 with TRBJ1-1; no reliable D call. The CDR3 extends over 12 amino acids. Germline CDR1 LGHDT, CDR2 YNNKQL (reference sequence). Trimming took 4 bases from V and 3 from J, leaving 6 bases between them. The CDR3 is CASSSGDTEVFF. The DNA read from the CDR3 is TGTGCCAGCAGCTCCGGGGACACAGAAGTCTTC.

Points on this clone: The gene symbols are mouse symbols. The sequenced fragment ends 1 residue before the CDR3 boundary, so the rest is inferred from the germline J gene. The V and J genes are TRBV5 and TRBJ1-3; D call uncertain. The V gene lost 0 bases and the J gene lost 0 bases, with 9 bases spanning the gap. This CDR3 comprises 16 residues. From germline, CDR1 is LGHNA and CDR2 YNLKQL (reference sequence). The CDR3 reads CASSQDGPLSGNTLYF. Partial CDR3 DNA: TGTGCCAGCAGCCAAGACGGGCCCCTTTCTGGAAATACGCTCTAT.

On this clone itself: Gene names denote mouse genes. The DNA ends 1 residue before the CDR3 does, and the rest of the CDR3 is filled in from the germline J gene. The V and J genes are TRBV26 and TRBJ1-1; D perhaps matches TRBD1 (6 bases). V shed 0 bases and J shed 7 bases, with 9 bases lying between them. From germline, CDR1 is KGHPV and CDR2 FQNQEV (reference sequence). The CDR3 sequence is 13 residues long. CDR3 amino acids: CASSLSSRGEVFF. Partial CDR3 DNA: TGTGCCAGCAGTCTGTCAAGCAGGGGAGAAGTCTTC.

This clone was counted once. Germline and genes: mouse. CDR3 amino acids: CASILGGRHTQYF. The part of the CDR3 DNA that was read is TGTGCCAGCATTCTGGGGGGGCGACACACCCAGTAC. The chain uses TRBV4 and TRBJ2-5, with 10 nucleotides matching TRBD2. Read coverage stops 1 residue before the CDR3 terminus; the germline J gene supplies the remainder. Germline trimming cut 7 bases from V and 7 bases from J; bases unmatched to any gene: 5. Germline CDR1 LGHDT, CDR2 YNNKQL (reference sequence). The CDR3 covers 13 residues.

This clone was seen only a few times. Mouse gene names apply. The CDR3 end is not reached by the read, which stops 1 residue before it; the germline J gene fills it in. Other DNA variants within this sample encode the same CDR3. The chain employs TRBV3 and TRBJ2-7; tentatively, D is TRBD1 (5 bases). This CDR3 has 14 amino acids. Germline CDR1 reads SNHLY; CDR2 reads FYNGKV (reference sequence). V was trimmed by 1 base and J by 0 bases, leaving 7 bases between them. CDR3 residues: CASSLEGSSYEQYF. The CDR3 DNA, read in part, is TGTGCCAGCAGCTTAGAGGGGAGCTCCTATGAACAGTAC.

A remark on this clone: All gene names here are mouse names. The sequenced fragment ends 1 residue before the CDR3 boundary, so the rest is inferred from the germline J gene. The chain recombines TRBV2 with TRBJ2-5; TRBD2 aligns across 10 bases. Germline values: CDR1 LGHNA, CDR2 YSYQKL. The junction had 8 bases not matched to a gene; V was cut back by 1 base and J by 7 bases. This CDR3 has 16 amino acids. This CDR3 reads CASSQAAGGARYTQYF. The sequenced part of the CDR3 DNA is TGTGCCAGCAGCCAAGCCGCTGGGGGGGCGCGATACACCCAGTAC.

Note on this clone: Gene names and germline match the mouse. The sequenced fragment ends 1 residue before the CDR3 boundary, so the rest is inferred from the germline J gene. The genes are TRBV19 and TRBJ2-1; tentative D call: TRBD1 (5 bases). The germline V and J ends were trimmed by 3 bases and 3 bases, with 7 bases remaining between them. CDR3 length equals 13 residues. The germline gives CDR1 FNHDT, CDR2 SITEND (reference sequence). The CDR3 region is CASSTGSYAEQFF. The sequenced part of the CDR3 DNA is TGTGCCAGCAGTACAGGGTCCTATGCTGAGCAGTTC.

As regards this clone: Mouse gene names apply. The CDR3 end is not reached by the read, which stops 1 residue before it; the germline J gene fills it in. The chain combines TRBV20 with TRBJ1-3; D remains ambiguous. CDR1 is GFQATS and CDR2 is STVNSAI in the germline V gene. Trimming removed 0 bases at V and 3 bases at J, with 3 bases between. The CDR3 is 12 amino acids. This chain's CDR3 is CGARDSGNTLYF. Incomplete CDR3 DNA: TGTGGTGCTAGGGACAGTGGAAATACGCTCTAT. Full variable domain (rest looked up from reference TRBV20 and TRBJ1-3): GALVYQYPRRTICKSGTSMRMECQAVGFQATSVAWYRQSPQKTFELIALSTVNSAIKYEQNFTQEKFPISHPNLSFSSMTVLNAYLEDRGLYLCGARDSGNTLYFGEGSRLIVV.